This entry lists 32 T cell receptor beta chains sequenced from one sample in a study of early T cells in non-severe SARS-CoV-2 infection. TCRdb redid the calling of the 5' RACE reads with MiXCR, one entry per CDR3 protein. The sample records about 80,000 distinct CDR3 sequences, around 6% being singletons. What was sequenced was whole blood. These receptors came from an adult who was a healthcare worker with PCR-confirmed SARS-CoV-2 infection or an uninfected control (not recorded which).

This clonotype has ten or more counts. The V and J genes are TRBV20-1 and TRBJ2-7, with D tentatively TRBD1 or TRBD2 (6 bases each). Germline V CDR1 and CDR2: DFQATT, SNEGSKA (reference sequence). This CDR3 has 14 amino acids. V lost 4 bases, J lost 4 bases, and 17 bases lay in between. CDR3 protein: CSAIPFTGTYEQYF. The CDR3 region has the DNA TGCAGTGCTATCCCCTTCACAGGGACTTACGAGCAGTACTTC.

This chain links TRBV3-1 with TRBJ2-7; D not resolved. This CDR3 is built from 11 residues. CDR1 is LGHDT and CDR2 is YNNKEL in the germline V gene (reference sequence). The V end was cut by 2 bases, the J end by 7 bases, with 6 bases between. DNA for the CDR3: TGTGCCAGCAGCCAAATAAGGGAGCAGTACTTC. This gives the protein CASSQIREQYF.

This clonotype was counted between two and nine times. The chain links TRBV29-1 to TRBJ2-2, with 7 positions matching TRBD1. The CDR3 totals 16 residues. Germline V gives CDR1 SQVTM, CDR2 ANQGSEA. Trimming at V came to 7 bases and at J to 0 bases, leaving 11 bases not matched to a gene. The CDR3 nucleotides read TGCAGCGCCGAATCATTAGACAGGGCGAACACCGGGGAGCTGTTTTTT. It encodes CSAESLDRANTGELFF.

This clonotype was detected ten times or more. This rearrangement joins TRBV5-5 to TRBJ2-1; 7 bases map to TRBD1. V lost 4 bases, J lost 0 bases, and 7 bases stayed unmatched. The CDR3 extends over 16 amino acids. Germline-derived CDR1 and CDR2 are SGHKS and YYEKEE (reference sequence). CDR3: CASSRTTGSSYNEQFF. CDR3 sequence (DNA): TGTGCCAGCAGCCGGACGACAGGGAGCTCCTACAATGAGCAGTTCTTC.

This clonotype was found many times. The V and J genes are TRBV21-1 and TRBJ2-7; the table names TRBD1, a call not compared with the DNA. TRBV21-1 is a pseudogene segment. This CDR3 region has 10 residues. The CDR3 sequence: CASSPPGEYF. CDR3 in DNA: TGTGCCAGCAGCCCTCCGGGGGAGTACTTC.

In this sample, this clonotype turned up many times. The V and J genes are TRBV28 and TRBJ2-2, with 7 bases fitting TRBD2. CDR3 length: 15 amino acids. The V and J ends lost 7 bases and 3 bases, in that order; junction bases with no gene match: 8. The germline V gene has CDR1 MDHEN and CDR2 SYDVKM. CDR3: CASTLREVYTGELFF. The CDR3 DNA reads as TGTGCCAGCACCCTCCGGGAGGTTTACACCGGGGAGCTGTTTTTT. Full variable domain (rest looked up from reference TRBV28 and TRBJ2-2): DVKVTQSSRYLVKRTGEKVFLECVQDMDHENMFWYRQDPGLGLRLIYFSYDVKMKEKGDIPEGYSVSREKKERFSLILESASTNQTSMYLCASTLREVYTGELFFGEGSRLTVL.

This clonotype has at least ten counts. The genes are TRBV4-1 and TRBJ1-1; D call uncertain. This CDR3 has 13 amino acids. Germline V gives CDR1 MGHRA, CDR2 YSYEKL. Trimming removed 3 bases from V and 0 bases from J, with 5 bases in between. CDR3 in amino acids: CASSQILNTEAFF. For the CDR3, the DNA is TGCGCCAGCAGCCAGATCCTGAACACTGAAGCTTTCTTT.

This clonotype was seen ten or more times. V is TRBV6-5 and J is TRBJ2-7; 8 bases fit TRBD2. CDR3 length equals 15 residues. The J segment lost 0 bases and the V segment lost 2 bases, leaving 3 bases of the junction unmatched. The germline V gene has CDR1 MNHEY and CDR2 SVGAGI. CDR3 in DNA: TGTGCCAGCAGTTACACCAGCGGGGGCTCCTACGAGCAGTACTTC. Protein: CASSYTSGGSYEQYF.

In this sample, this clonotype turned up a few times. This chain joins TRBV11-2 and TRBJ1-6; D gene uncertain. Germline loops: CDR1 SGHAT, CDR2 FQNNGV. Trimming shortened V by 2 bases and J by 9 bases, and 17 bases separated the two germline ends. The CDR3 has 16 amino acids. CDR3 in amino acids: CASSLRGSGRSSPLHF. In nucleotides, the CDR3 is TGTGCCAGCAGCTTAAGAGGGAGCGGCAGGAGTTCACCCCTCCACTTT.

A few counts support this clonotype. V and J are TRBV3-1 and TRBJ1-2; 8 bases are shared with TRBD1. In germline, CDR1 is LGHDT, CDR2 YNNKEL (reference sequence). J was trimmed by 7 bases and V by 4 bases; bases with no gene match: 8. The CDR3 consists of 14 residues. The chain's CDR3 is CASSRQGSQTGYTF. CDR3 nucleotides: TGTGCCAGCAGCCGACAGGGGTCCCAGACTGGCTACACCTTC. The complete variable domain, with remaining parts taken from reference TRBV3-1 and TRBJ1-2, reads DTAVSQTPKYLVTQMGNDKSIKCEQNLGHDTMYWYKQDSKKFLKIMFSYNNKELIINETVPNRFSPKSPDKAHLNLHINSLELGDSAVYFCASSRQGSQTGYTFGSGTRLTVV.

The genes are TRBV20-1 and TRBJ2-3, with a tentative D call TRBD1 (6 bases). Trimming stripped 2 bases from V and 5 bases from J, with 14 bases between. The CDR3 contains 14 residues. Per germline, CDR1 DFQATT and CDR2 SNEGSKA (reference sequence). The CDR3 DNA is TGCAGTGCTAGAAAAACAGGGTGGGAAGATACGCAGTATTTT. This translates into CSARKTGWEDTQYF.

This clonotype was recorded at least ten times. V and J are TRBV27 and TRBJ2-2; D not certain. V was pared by 5 bases and J by 6 bases, with 16 bases between. The germline gives CDR1 MNHEY, CDR2 SMNVEV (reference sequence). The CDR3 runs to 15 residues. The CDR3 DNA reads as TGTGCCAGCAGTCCCGTACTGAGTGGTTCCGGGGAGCTGTTTTTT. It encodes CASSPVLSGSGELFF.

This clonotype was detected a few times. V usage is TRBV18 and J usage is TRBJ2-1; 9 bases align to TRBD2. The CDR3 has 18 residues. Trimming cost V 2 bases and J 0 bases; bases outside gene matches: 8. The germline CDR1 and CDR2 sequences are KGHSH and LQKENI. The CDR3, as DNA: TGTGCCAGCTCACCAGTGGGACTAGCCGGAGGCTCCTACAATGAGCAGTTCTTC. It is translated as CASSPVGLAGGSYNEQFF.

This clonotype was detected only a few times. The genes are TRBV18 and TRBJ1-3; D uncertain. Trimming shortened V by 2 bases and J by 0 bases, and 8 bases separated the two germline ends. Per germline, CDR1 KGHSH and CDR2 LQKENI. This CDR3 is 15 amino acids long. The CDR3 region is CASSPGKSSGNTIYF. The CDR3 coding sequence is TGTGCCAGCTCACCAGGAAAGAGCTCTGGAAACACCATATATTTT.

In this sample, this clonotype turned up many times. This chain joins TRBV21-1 and TRBJ2-1; the D call in the table, TRBD1, was not verified against the DNA. TRBV21-1 is flagged as a pseudogene. This CDR3 spans 15 amino acids. For the CDR3, the DNA is TGTGCCAGCAGCAAAGAAGGGACCGTGTACAATGAGCAGTTCTTC. This codes for CASSKEGTVYNEQFF.

The CDR3: CASSLGRGRDNEQFF. The CDR3 nucleotides read TGTGCCAGCAGTTTAGGGAGGGGTCGGGACAATGAGCAGTTCTTC. V is TRBV12-3 or TRBV12-4 and J is TRBJ2-1, with TRBD2 as a possible D gene (6 bases). Trimming cost V 1 base and J 5 bases, with 12 bases left between them. CDR3 size: 15 residues.

This clonotype was recorded many times. This chain uses TRBV11-3 with TRBJ2-5, with 8 bases identical to TRBD1. V was clipped by 3 bases and J by 4 bases; unmatched bases: 7. CDR3 length equals 15 residues. Germline CDR1 and CDR2: SGHNT and YENEEA. CDR3 protein: CASSLAGGSGETQYF. CDR3 bases: TGTGCCAGCAGCTTGGCAGGGGGCTCAGGAGAGACCCAGTACTTC.

This clonotype has more than one count but fewer than ten. The chain combines TRBV6-1 with TRBJ2-7, with 9 positions matching TRBD1. In germline, CDR1 is MNHNS, CDR2 SASEGT. V was clipped by 0 bases and J by 3 bases; unmatched bases: 3. This CDR3 contains 15 residues. The DNA of the CDR3 is TGTGCCAGCAGTGAAGCTTTGACAGGGGGCTACGAGCAGTACTTC. Translating it yields CASSEALTGGYEQYF.

J is TRBJ2-1 and V is TRBV14, with D unclear. V was trimmed by 4 bases and J by 4 bases, leaving 20 bases between them. The CDR3 is 17 amino acids. The germline V gene has CDR1 SGHDN and CDR2 FVKESK. CDR3: CASSLGRARTLYNEQFF. CDR3 bases: TGTGCCAGCAGCCTTGGTCGGGCCCGAACTTTGTACAATGAGCAGTTCTTC.

This clonotype was recorded at least ten times. The V and J genes are TRBV20-1 and TRBJ2-7; the match to TRBD1 covers 7 bases. The length of the CDR3 is 13 residues. Germline V CDR1 and CDR2: DFQATT, SNEGSKA (reference sequence). V lost 4 bases and J lost 3; bases outside the gene matches: 6. The DNA for the CDR3 is TGCAGTGCTACAATACCAGGGGGCTACGAGCAGTACTTC. It is translated as CSATIPGGYEQYF.

On this clonotype: A much bigger clone sits one base away, suggesting this may be a read error. CDR3 residues: CGTNEQFF. The CDR3 coding sequence is TGCGGCACAAATGAGCAGTTCTTC. The chain joins TRBV29-1 to TRBJ2-1; D is undetermined. Germline lookup yields CDR1 SQVTM and CDR2 ANQGSEA. The CDR3 is 8 amino acids.

There are many counts of this clonotype. This sequence joins TRBV6-5 and TRBJ1-2; D is undetermined. Germline values: CDR1 MNHEY, CDR2 SVGAGI. V dropped 2 bases and J dropped 4 bases, with 14 bases sitting between them. The CDR3 has 15 residues. For the CDR3, the DNA is TGTGCCAGCAGTTACGACGGCACCACTCCCTATGGCTACACCTTC. Translation: CASSYDGTTPYGYTF.

This clonotype has ten or more counts. This chain joins TRBV5-4 and TRBJ2-7; weak D call: TRBD1 (6 bases). V shed 2 bases and J shed 3 bases, with 15 bases lying between them. The CDR3 runs to 15 residues. Germline V gene lookup returns CDR1 SGHNT and CDR2 YYREEE (reference sequence). Here the CDR3 DNA reads TGTGCCAGCAGCTTCAGGGGCTCAAGGGACTACGAGCAGTACTTC. Translated, it gives CASSFRGSRDYEQYF.

The rearrangement uses TRBV6-4 and TRBJ2-1, with 10 bases identical to TRBD2. Trimming took 6 bases from V and 3 from J; bases not matched to a gene: 5. The CDR3 runs 15 residues. Germline-derived CDR1 and CDR2 are MRHNA and SNTAGT. The CDR3 spells CASSPTSGDYNEQFF. CDR3 sequence (DNA): TGTGCCAGCAGCCCCACTAGCGGGGACTACAATGAGCAGTTCTTC.

The CDR3 DNA sequence: TGTGCCAGCAGTGATCCCTCTCTGACAGGGTTCTATGGCTACACCTTC. Protein sequence: CASSDPSLTGFYGYTF. V usage is TRBV25-1 and J usage is TRBJ1-2; 7 bases are a match to TRBD1. The ends lost 3 bases at V and 4 bases at J; junction bases unmatched: 11. Germline values: CDR1 MGHDK, CDR2 SYGVNS. The CDR3 loop spans 16 amino acids.

J is TRBJ2-2 and V is TRBV27; 10 nucleotides match TRBD2. The CDR3 contains 16 residues. Germline CDR1 and CDR2: MNHEY and SMNVEV (reference sequence). The V segment lost 5 bases and the J segment 4 bases; nucleotides outside the gene matches: 7. CDR3 loop: CASSKTSGVSTGELFF. CDR3 DNA: TGTGCCAGCAGTAAAACTAGCGGGGTGAGCACCGGGGAGCTGTTTTTT.

This clonotype showed up many times. The rearrangement joins TRBV4-2 to TRBJ1-4; D possibly corresponds to TRBD1 (6 bases). Germline V gene lookup returns CDR1 LGHNA and CDR2 YNFKEQ. V dropped 0 bases and J dropped 2 bases, with 10 bases sitting between them. The CDR3 is made up of 16 amino acids. The CDR3 nucleotides are TGTGCCAGCAGCCAAGATCCCCAGGGGACTAATGAAAAACTGTTTTTT. Translated, it gives CASSQDPQGTNEKLFF.

V usage is TRBV6-2 or TRBV6-3 and J usage is TRBJ2-7; TRBD2 matches 10 bases. Trimming at V came to 6 bases and at J to 5 bases, leaving 7 bases not matched to a gene. The CDR3 totals 14 residues. Germline V CDR1 and CDR2: MNHEY, SVGEGT. CDR3 in DNA: TGTGCCAGCAGATCAAGCGGGGGGGCCCACGAGCAGTACTTC. Protein: CASRSSGGAHEQYF.

V gene TRBV25-1 combines with J gene TRBJ1-1; D is perhaps TRBD1 (5 bases). The germline V gene encodes CDR1 MGHDK and CDR2 SYGVNS. Trimming stripped 7 bases from V and 8 bases from J, with 20 bases between. The CDR3 runs to 14 residues. The CDR3 protein is CASTPPDLGVEAFF. The CDR3 DNA reads TGTGCCAGCACTCCACCCGATCTGGGGGTAGAAGCTTTCTTT.

The V gene is TRBV6-1, the J gene TRBJ2-7; D is unresolved. V gave up 10 bases and J gave up 2 bases, with 12 bases separating them. Germline lookup yields CDR1 MNHNS and CDR2 SASEGT. The CDR3 totals 12 residues. In DNA, the CDR3 is TGTGCCACCGAGACACCCACCTACGAGCAGTACTTC. It encodes CATETPTYEQYF.

This clonotype appeared many times. V and J are TRBV18 and TRBJ2-1; D unresolved. CDR1 is KGHSH and CDR2 is LQKENI in the germline V gene. V was pared by 1 base and J by 11 bases, with 12 bases between. The CDR3 is 13 residues long. The CDR3 coding sequence is TGTGCCAGCTCACCACAAGGAACGGCGAAGCAGTTCTTC. Encoded protein: CASSPQGTAKQFF. The entire variable domain, with the rest obtained from reference TRBV18 and TRBJ2-1, is as follows: NAGVMQNPRHLVRRRGQEARLRCSPMKGHSHVYWYRQLPEEGLKFMVYLQKENIIDESGMPKERFSAEFPKEGPSILRIQQVVRGDSAAYFCASSPQGTAKQFFGPGTRLTVL.

This chain uses TRBV15 with TRBJ1-2; 7 nucleotides line up with TRBD1. Germline CDR1 is LNHNV and CDR2 is YYDKDF (reference sequence). The CDR3 covers 15 residues. Losses at the gene ends were 0 bases for V and 6 bases for J; bases not matched to a gene: 7. As DNA, the CDR3 is TGTGCCACCAGCAGAGATAGGGGGCGGACTGATGGCTACACCTTC. This gives the protein CATSRDRGRTDGYTF.